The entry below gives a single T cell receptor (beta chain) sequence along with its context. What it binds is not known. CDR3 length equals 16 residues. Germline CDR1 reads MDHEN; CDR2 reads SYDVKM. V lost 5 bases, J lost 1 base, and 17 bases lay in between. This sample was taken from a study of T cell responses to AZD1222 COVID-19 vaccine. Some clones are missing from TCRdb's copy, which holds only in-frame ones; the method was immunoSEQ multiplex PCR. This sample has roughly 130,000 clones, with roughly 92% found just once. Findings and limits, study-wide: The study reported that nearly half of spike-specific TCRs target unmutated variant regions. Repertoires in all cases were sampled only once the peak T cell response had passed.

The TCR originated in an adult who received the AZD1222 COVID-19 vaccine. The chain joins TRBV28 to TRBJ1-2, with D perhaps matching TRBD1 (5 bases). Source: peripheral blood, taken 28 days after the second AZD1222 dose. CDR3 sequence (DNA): TGTGCCAGCAGTCCCATGGGGGGATTCCTTAACTATGGCTACACCTTC. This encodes CASSPMGGFLNYGYTF.